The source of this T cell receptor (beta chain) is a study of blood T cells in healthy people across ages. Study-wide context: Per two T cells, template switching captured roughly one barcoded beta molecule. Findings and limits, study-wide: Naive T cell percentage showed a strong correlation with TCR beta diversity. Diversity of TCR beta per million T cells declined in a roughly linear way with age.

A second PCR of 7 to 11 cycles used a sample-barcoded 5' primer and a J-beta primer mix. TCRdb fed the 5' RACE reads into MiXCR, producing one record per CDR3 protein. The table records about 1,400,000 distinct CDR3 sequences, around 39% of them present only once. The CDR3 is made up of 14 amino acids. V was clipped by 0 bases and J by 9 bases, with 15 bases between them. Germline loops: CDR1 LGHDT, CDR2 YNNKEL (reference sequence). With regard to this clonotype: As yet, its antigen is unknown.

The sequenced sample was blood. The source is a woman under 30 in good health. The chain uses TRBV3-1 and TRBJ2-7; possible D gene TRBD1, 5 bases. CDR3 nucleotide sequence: TGTGCCAGCAGCCAAGAGGGGCGCGGTAGGGTGCAGTACTTC. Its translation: CASSQEGRGRVQYF.